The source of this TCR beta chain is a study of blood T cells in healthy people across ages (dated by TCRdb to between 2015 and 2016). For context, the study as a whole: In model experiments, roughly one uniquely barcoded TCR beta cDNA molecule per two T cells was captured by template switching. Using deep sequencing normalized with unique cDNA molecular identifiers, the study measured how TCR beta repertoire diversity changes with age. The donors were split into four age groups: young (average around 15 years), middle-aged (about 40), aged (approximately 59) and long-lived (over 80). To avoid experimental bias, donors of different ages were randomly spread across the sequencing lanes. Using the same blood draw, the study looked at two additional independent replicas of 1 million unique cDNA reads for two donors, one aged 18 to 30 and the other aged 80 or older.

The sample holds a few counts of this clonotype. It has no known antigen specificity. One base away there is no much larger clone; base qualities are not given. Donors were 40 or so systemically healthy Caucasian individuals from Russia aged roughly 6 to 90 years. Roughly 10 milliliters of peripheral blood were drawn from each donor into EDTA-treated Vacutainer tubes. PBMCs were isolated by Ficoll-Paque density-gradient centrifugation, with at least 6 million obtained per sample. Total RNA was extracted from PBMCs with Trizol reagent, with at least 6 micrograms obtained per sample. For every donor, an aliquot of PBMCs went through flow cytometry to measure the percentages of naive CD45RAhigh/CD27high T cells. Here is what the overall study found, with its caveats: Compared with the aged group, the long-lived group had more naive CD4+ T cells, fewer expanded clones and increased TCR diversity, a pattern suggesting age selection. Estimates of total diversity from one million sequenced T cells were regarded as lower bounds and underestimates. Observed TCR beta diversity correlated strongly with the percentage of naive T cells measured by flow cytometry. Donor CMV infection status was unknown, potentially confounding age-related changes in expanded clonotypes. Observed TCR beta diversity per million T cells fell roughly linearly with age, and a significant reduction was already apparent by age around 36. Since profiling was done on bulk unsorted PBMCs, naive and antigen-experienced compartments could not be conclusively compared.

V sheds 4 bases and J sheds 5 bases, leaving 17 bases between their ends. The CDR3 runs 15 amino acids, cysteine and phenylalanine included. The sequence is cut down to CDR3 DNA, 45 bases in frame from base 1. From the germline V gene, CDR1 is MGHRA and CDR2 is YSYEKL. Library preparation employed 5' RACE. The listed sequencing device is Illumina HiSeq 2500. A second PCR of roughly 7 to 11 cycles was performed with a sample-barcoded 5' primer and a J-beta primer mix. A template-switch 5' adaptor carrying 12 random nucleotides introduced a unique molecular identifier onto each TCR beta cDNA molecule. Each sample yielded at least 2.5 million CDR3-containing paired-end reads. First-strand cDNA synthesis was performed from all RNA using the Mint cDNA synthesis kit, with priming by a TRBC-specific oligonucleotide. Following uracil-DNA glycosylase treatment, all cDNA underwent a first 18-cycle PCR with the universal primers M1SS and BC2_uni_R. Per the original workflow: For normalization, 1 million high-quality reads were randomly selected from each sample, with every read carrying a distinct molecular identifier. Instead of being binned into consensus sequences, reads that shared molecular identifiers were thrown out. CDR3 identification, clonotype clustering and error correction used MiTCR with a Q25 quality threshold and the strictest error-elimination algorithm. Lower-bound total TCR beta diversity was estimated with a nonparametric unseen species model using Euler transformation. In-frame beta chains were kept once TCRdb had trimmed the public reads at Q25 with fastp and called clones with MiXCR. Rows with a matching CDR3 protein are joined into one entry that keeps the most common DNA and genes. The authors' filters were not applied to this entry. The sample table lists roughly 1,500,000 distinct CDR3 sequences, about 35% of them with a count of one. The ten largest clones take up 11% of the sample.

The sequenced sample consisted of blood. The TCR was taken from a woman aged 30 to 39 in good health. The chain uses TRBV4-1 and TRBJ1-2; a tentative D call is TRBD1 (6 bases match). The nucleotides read TGCGCCAGCAGCCCCATTGGGACAAAGAAATATGGCTACACCTTC. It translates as CASSPIGTKKYGYTF.